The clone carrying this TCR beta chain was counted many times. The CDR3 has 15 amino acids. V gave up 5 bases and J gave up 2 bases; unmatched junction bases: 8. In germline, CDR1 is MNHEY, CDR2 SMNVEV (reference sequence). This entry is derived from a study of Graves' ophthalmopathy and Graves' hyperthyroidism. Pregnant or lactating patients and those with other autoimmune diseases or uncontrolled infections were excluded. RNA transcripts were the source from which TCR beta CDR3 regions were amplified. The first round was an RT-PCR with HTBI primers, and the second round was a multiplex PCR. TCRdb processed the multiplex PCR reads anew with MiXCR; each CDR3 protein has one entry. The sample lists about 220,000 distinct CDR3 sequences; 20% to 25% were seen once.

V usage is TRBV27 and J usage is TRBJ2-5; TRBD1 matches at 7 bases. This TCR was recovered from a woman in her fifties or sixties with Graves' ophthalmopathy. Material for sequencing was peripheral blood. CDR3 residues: CASSPDRVPQETQYF. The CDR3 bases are TGTGCCAGCAGTCCCGACAGGGTTCCGCAAGAGACCCAGTACTTC.